The 5 T cell receptor beta chains presented below share a single source sample, sequenced in a study of radiotherapy plus CTLA-4 blockade in lung cancer (dated by TCRdb to the late 2010s). Library preparation employed the immunoSEQ multiplex PCR assay. The clones in this table, taken by TCRdb from immuneACCESS, are in-frame only. Not every clone is retained; where verified, under half of the shortfall comes from an unresolved V gene, and the cause of the rest is unknown. The sample yields about 66,000 clones; about 85% were counted once. The biggest ten clones account for 4% to 5% of the sample. The sequences come from peripheral blood, collected from a patient treated with radiotherapy plus ipilimumab. These receptors were obtained from a human donor with non-small cell lung cancer who had a partial response to radiotherapy plus ipilimumab.

The chain has TRBV7-6 and TRBJ2-1, with 9 bases fitting TRBD2. The germline V gene has CDR1 SGHVS and CDR2 FNYEAQ. The CDR3 spans 15 residues. Unmatched junction bases numbered 3, after V lost 1 base and J lost 5 bases. The chain's CDR3 is CASSLGRGRDNEQFF. The CDR3 DNA reads TGTGCCAGCAGCTTAGGTCGCGGGAGGGACAATGAGCAGTTCTTC.

V and J are TRBV7-3 and TRBJ2-5; 8 positions match TRBD1. The CDR3 contains 14 residues. The germline gives CDR1 SGHTA, CDR2 FQGTGA. V was pared by 3 bases and J by 1 base, with 1 base of the junction left unmatched. CDR3 DNA: TGTGCCAGCAGCTTGACAGGGGCCCAAGAGACCCAGTACTTC. Protein: CASSLTGAQETQYF.

The CDR3 spells CASRPGGAISGNTIYF. The CDR3 nucleotides read TGTGCCAGCAGACCAGGGGGCGCAATCTCTGGAAACACCATATATTTT. The genes are TRBV7-9 and TRBJ1-3, with 8 bases matching TRBD1. The CDR3 is 16 residues long. Germline CDR1 reads SEHNR; CDR2 reads FQNEAQ (reference sequence). V was pared by 6 bases and J by 0 bases, with 7 bases of the junction left unmatched.

The chain combines TRBV27 with TRBJ2-7, with D possibly matching TRBD2 (5 bases). V was trimmed by 7 bases and J by 1 base, leaving 17 bases between them. The germline gives CDR1 MNHEY, CDR2 SMNVEV (reference sequence). CDR3 length: 15 amino acids. The CDR3 here is CASTPLRTGSYEQYF. In DNA form, the CDR3 reads TGTGCCAGCACCCCTCTGCGGACGGGGTCCTACGAGCAGTACTTC.

V is TRBV11-3 and J is TRBJ2-1; 12 bases line up with TRBD2. This CDR3 is 16 amino acids long. The germline gives CDR1 SGHNT, CDR2 YENEEA. With 3 bases clipped from V and 5 bases from J, the junction kept 5 bases outside the gene matches. CDR3 DNA sequence: TGTGCCAGCAGCTTCTCCGGACTAGCGGGACACAATGAGCAGTTCTTC. Protein sequence: CASSFSGLAGHNEQFF. Filled out from reference TRBV11-3 and TRBJ2-1, the complete variable domain reads EAGVVQSPRYKIIEKKQPVAFWCNPISGHNTLYWYLQNLGQGPELLIRYENEEAVDDSQLPKDRFSAERLKGVDSTLKIQPAELGDSAVYLCASSFSGLAGHNEQFFGPGTRLTVL.